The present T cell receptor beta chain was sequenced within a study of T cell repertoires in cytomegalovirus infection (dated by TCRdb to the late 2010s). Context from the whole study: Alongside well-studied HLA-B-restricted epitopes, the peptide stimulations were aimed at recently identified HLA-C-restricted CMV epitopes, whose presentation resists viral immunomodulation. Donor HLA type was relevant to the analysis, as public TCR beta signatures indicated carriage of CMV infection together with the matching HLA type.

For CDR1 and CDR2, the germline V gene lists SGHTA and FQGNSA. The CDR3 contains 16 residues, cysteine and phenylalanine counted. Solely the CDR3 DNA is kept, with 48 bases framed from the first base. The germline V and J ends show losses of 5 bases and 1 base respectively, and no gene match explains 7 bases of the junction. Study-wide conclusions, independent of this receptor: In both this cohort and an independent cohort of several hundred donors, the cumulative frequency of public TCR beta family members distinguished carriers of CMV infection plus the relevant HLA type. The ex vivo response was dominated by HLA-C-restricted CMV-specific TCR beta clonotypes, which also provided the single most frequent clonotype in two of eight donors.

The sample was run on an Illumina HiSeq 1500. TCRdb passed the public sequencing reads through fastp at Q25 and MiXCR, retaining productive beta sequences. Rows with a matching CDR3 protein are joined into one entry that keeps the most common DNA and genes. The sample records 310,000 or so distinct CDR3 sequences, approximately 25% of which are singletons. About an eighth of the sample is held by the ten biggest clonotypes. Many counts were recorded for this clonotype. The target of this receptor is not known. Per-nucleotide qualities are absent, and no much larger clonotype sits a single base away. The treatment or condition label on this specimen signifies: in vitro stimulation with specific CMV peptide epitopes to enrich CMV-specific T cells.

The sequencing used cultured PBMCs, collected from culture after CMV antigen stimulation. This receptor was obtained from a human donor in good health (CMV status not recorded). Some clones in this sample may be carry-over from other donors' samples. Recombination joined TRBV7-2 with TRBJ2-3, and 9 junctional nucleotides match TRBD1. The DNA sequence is TGTGCCAGCAGCCTACAGGGGGCATTGGGCACAGATACGCAGTATTTT. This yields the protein CASSLQGALGTDTQYF.